The rows below give T cell receptor beta chains drawn from one sample of a study of identical twins. TCRdb re-called the 5' RACE reads through MiXCR, storing one row per CDR3 protein. Of more than 1.5 million distinct CDR3 sequences listed, around 33% are singletons. Material: cord blood. All receptors derive from a newborn girl in good health. CDR3s include the opening cysteine and the closing phenylalanine or tryptophan. Each record gives: CDR3 DNA, CDR3 protein, clone size, V gene, D gene, J gene. The D gene is left open where the match is weak. A clone size is listed for some rows: how often the clone was seen (once, few, many), or a class if it is expanded.

DNA: TGTGCCAGCAGTGAATCGTCCCCGGGGGAAGCTTTCTTT; CDR3: CASSESSPGEAFF; size: few; V: TRBV6-1; D: .; J: TRBJ1-1
DNA: TGTGCCATCAGTAAGGGTGACAGGGAGGATTCCTACGAGCAGTACTTC; CDR3: CAISKGDREDSYEQYF; size: .; V: TRBV10-3; D: .; J: TRBJ2-7
DNA: TGCGCCAGCAGCTTCCCGACTAGCGGGGCCTACAATGAGCAGTTCTTC; CDR3: CASSFPTSGAYNEQFF; size: few; V: TRBV5-1; D: TRBD2; J: TRBJ2-1
DNA: TGTGCCAGCAGCCCGGGACAGGACCTACTAGCCAAAAACATTCAGTTCTTC; CDR3: CASSPGQDLLAKNIQFF; size: .; V: TRBV7-4; D: TRBD1; J: TRBJ2-1
DNA: TGTGCCAGCAGTTACACTCTAGGCCGGACAGTCCGAAGCTATAGCAATCAGCCCCAGCATTTT; CDR3: CASSYTLGRTVRSYSNQPQHF; size: once; V: TRBV6-5; D: .; J: TRBJ1-5
DNA: TGTGCCAGCAGGCCCCCAGGGGTTTCAGATCAGCCCCAGCATTTT; CDR3: CASRPPGVSDQPQHF; size: .; V: TRBV2; D: .; J: TRBJ1-5
DNA: TGTGCCAGCAGCTTCAAATTCTTTGCAACTAATGAAAAACTGTTTTTT; CDR3: CASSFKFFATNEKLFF; size: once; V: TRBV7-9; D: .; J: TRBJ1-4
DNA: TGCAGTGCCAGCGGATCACAGGGGGCCTACGAGCAGTACTTC; CDR3: CSASGSQGAYEQYF; size: few; V: TRBV20-1; D: TRBD1; J: TRBJ2-7
DNA: TGTGCCAGCAGCTTAAGGGTTTACAATGAGCAGTACTTC; CDR3: CASSLRVYNEQYF; size: few; V: TRBV7-8; D: .; J: TRBJ2-7
DNA: TGTGCCAGCAGTTCCGCCGGGACAGGGGGCTACGAGCAGTACTTC; CDR3: CASSSAGTGGYEQYF; size: many; V: TRBV27; D: TRBD1; J: TRBJ2-7
DNA: TGTGCCAGCAGCCAAAACCAGGGACTCCAAGAGACCCAGTACTTC; CDR3: CASSQNQGLQETQYF; size: few; V: TRBV4-2; D: .; J: TRBJ2-5
DNA: TGCGCCAGCAGCCAACCCGCAGACAGGGTAACCTACAATGAGCAGTTCTTC; CDR3: CASSQPADRVTYNEQFF; size: .; V: TRBV4-1; D: TRBD1; J: TRBJ2-1
DNA: TGCAGCGTTGGACAGCTAAAGAACACTGAAGCTTTCTTT; CDR3: CSVGQLKNTEAFF; size: .; V: TRBV29-1; D: .; J: TRBJ1-1
DNA: TGTGCCAGCAGTTTACGACAGTCCAGTTCACCCCTCCACTTT; CDR3: CASSLRQSSSPLHF; size: once; V: TRBV6-5; D: .; J: TRBJ1-6
DNA: TGTGCCAGCAGCCAAGATATAGCGGGGAGCCCCACAGATACGCAGTATTTT; CDR3: CASSQDIAGSPTDTQYF; size: many; V: TRBV4-2; D: TRBD2; J: TRBJ2-3
DNA: TGCAGTGCTAGCGGGAGGGGCTCCTACGAGCAGTACTTC; CDR3: CSASGRGSYEQYF; size: many; V: TRBV20-1; D: TRBD2; J: TRBJ2-7
DNA: TGTGCCACCAGCAGAGTTAAGGAAAGCTCCTACAATGAGCAGTACTTC; CDR3: CATSRVKESSYNEQYF; size: .; V: TRBV15; D: .; J: TRBJ2-7
DNA: TGTGCCAGCAGCTCCCTCCCATCTGGCGAAGAGACCCAGTACTTC; CDR3: CASSSLPSGEETQYF; size: many; V: TRBV11-2; D: .; J: TRBJ2-5
DNA: TGTGCCAGCAGCTCCTGGGCGGCACAAGAGACCCAGTACTTC; CDR3: CASSSWAAQETQYF; size: .; V: TRBV7-2; D: .; J: TRBJ2-5
DNA: TGTGCCAGCAGCTTCCAGCGGGGAACATACAATGAGCAGTTCTTC; CDR3: CASSFQRGTYNEQFF; size: .; V: TRBV7-2; D: TRBD2; J: TRBJ2-1
DNA: TGCGCCAGCAGCCCGGGACGGAATAATGAAAAACTGTTTTTT; CDR3: CASSPGRNNEKLFF; size: .; V: TRBV4-3; D: .; J: TRBJ1-4
DNA: TGTGCCAGCAGTATGATTGGGGGACTAGCGGTAACTAGGCGGCTCTACGAGCAGTACTTC; CDR3: CASSMIGGLAVTRRLYEQYF; size: few; V: TRBV27; D: TRBD2; J: TRBJ2-7
DNA: TGTGCCAGCAGCGGTCCGGGACTAGCGAGGGATGAGCAGTTCTTC; CDR3: CASSGPGLARDEQFF; size: .; V: TRBV7-9; D: TRBD2; J: TRBJ2-1
DNA: TGCAGCGTTGATCCTACAGGGGATGAAAAACTGTTTTTT; CDR3: CSVDPTGDEKLFF; size: .; V: TRBV29-1; D: TRBD1; J: TRBJ1-4
DNA: TGTGCCATCAGTGGACAGGGGATTATGAACACTGAAGCTTTCTTT; CDR3: CAISGQGIMNTEAFF; size: .; V: TRBV10-3; D: TRBD1; J: TRBJ1-1
DNA: TGCGCCAGCAGCTTCGGTAGCGGCAATGAGCAGTTCTTC; CDR3: CASSFGSGNEQFF; size: .; V: TRBV5-1; D: .; J: TRBJ2-1
DNA: TGTGCCAGCAGCTTAGAGTGGGCAGCTAACTATGGCTACACCTTC; CDR3: CASSLEWAANYGYTF; size: .; V: TRBV7-2; D: .; J: TRBJ1-2
DNA: TGTGCCAGCAGTGAAGGGGTGTGGACTAGCACAGATACGCAGTATTTT; CDR3: CASSEGVWTSTDTQYF; size: .; V: TRBV6-1; D: .; J: TRBJ2-3
DNA: TGTGCCAGCAGTTTTGGAGACTATTACTACGAGCAGTACTTC; CDR3: CASSFGDYYYEQYF; size: few; V: TRBV12-3/TRBV12-4; D: .; J: TRBJ2-7
DNA: TGTGCCAGTAGTTTTGGAGGGGGCGGGGGCACTGAAGCTTTCTTT; CDR3: CASSFGGGGGTEAFF; size: .; V: TRBV28; D: TRBD1; J: TRBJ1-1
DNA: TGTGCTAGTGGTTTGGTACTCGGTAATTCCGGGGAGACCCAGTACTTC; CDR3: CASGLVLGNSGETQYF; size: few; V: TRBV12-5; D: .; J: TRBJ2-5
DNA: TGCGCCAGCAGCTTGGACGGGGATTCACCCCTCCACTTT; CDR3: CASSLDGDSPLHF; size: many; V: TRBV5-1; D: .; J: TRBJ1-6
DNA: TGTGCCAGCAGTTTATACCCGAAGTCGAGAGACACTGAAGCTTTCTTT; CDR3: CASSLYPKSRDTEAFF; size: .; V: TRBV12-3/TRBV12-4; D: .; J: TRBJ1-1
DNA: TGCAGTGCTAGAGCAGGGACGGTACCGAACACTGAAGCTTTCTTT; CDR3: CSARAGTVPNTEAFF; size: few; V: TRBV20-1; D: .; J: TRBJ1-1
DNA: TGTGCCACCAGTGATTTCACTAGCGGGAGCACAGATACGCAGTATTTT; CDR3: CATSDFTSGSTDTQYF; size: few; V: TRBV24-1; D: TRBD2; J: TRBJ2-3
DNA: TGTGCCAGCTCAACGTACCAAGAGACCCAGTACTTC; CDR3: CASSTYQETQYF; size: many; V: TRBV18; D: .; J: TRBJ2-5
DNA: TGTGCCAGCAGCGTACTACAGGGAGGTGGGGCAGATACGCAGTATTTT; CDR3: CASSVLQGGGADTQYF; size: .; V: TRBV5-5; D: .; J: TRBJ2-3
DNA: TGCAGCATTGGGGGGACCCTAGAGACCCAGTACTTC; CDR3: CSIGGTLETQYF; size: .; V: TRBV29-1; D: .; J: TRBJ2-5
DNA: TGCAGTGCTAGATTGATTAGCGGGAGCCCAGATACGCAGTATTTT; CDR3: CSARLISGSPDTQYF; size: .; V: TRBV20-1; D: TRBD2; J: TRBJ2-3
DNA: TGTGCCAGTAGCTTACACAGCAGGAGTAATCAGCCCCAGCATTTT; CDR3: CASSLHSRSNQPQHF; size: few; V: TRBV19; D: .; J: TRBJ1-5
DNA: TGTGCCAGCAGCTCTAGCGGGGGGGATGCCAAAAACATTCAGTACTTC; CDR3: CASSSSGGDAKNIQYF; size: .; V: TRBV3-1; D: TRBD2; J: TRBJ2-4
DNA: TGCAGCGTTCGGGACACCTACGAGCAGTACTTC; CDR3: CSVRDTYEQYF; size: few; V: TRBV29-1; D: .; J: TRBJ2-7
DNA: TGCGCCAGCAGCGCAGCAAATGAGCAGTTCTTC; CDR3: CASSAANEQFF; size: many; V: TRBV5-1; D: .; J: TRBJ2-1
DNA: TGCGCCAGCAGCCAAGTAATGGGTGGCTCCACCTTC; CDR3: CASSQVMGGSTF; size: .; V: TRBV4-1; D: .; J: TRBJ1-2
DNA: TGCAGTGCTAGATTGCGGGGGGCCTACGAGCAGTACTTC; CDR3: CSARLRGAYEQYF; size: .; V: TRBV20-1; D: TRBD2; J: TRBJ2-7
DNA: TGTGCCAGCAGATTCGACAGGGTGGCTGGGGCCAACGTCCTGACTTTC; CDR3: CASRFDRVAGANVLTF; size: few; V: TRBV2; D: TRBD1; J: TRBJ2-6
DNA: TGTGCCTGGAGTCGGCTAGCGGGGGGGCGCTCCTACAATGAGCAGTTCTTC; CDR3: CAWSRLAGGRSYNEQFF; size: .; V: TRBV30; D: TRBD2; J: TRBJ2-1
DNA: TGTGCCAGCAGCCAAGATCTGGGGCGGGGGATAGATACGCAGTATTTT; CDR3: CASSQDLGRGIDTQYF; size: few; V: TRBV4-2; D: TRBD2; J: TRBJ2-3
DNA: TGTGCCAGCAGCAACGATGTAGGGGAAGATACGCAGTATTTT; CDR3: CASSNDVGEDTQYF; size: few; V: TRBV7-7; D: .; J: TRBJ2-3
DNA: TGTGCCAGCAGCCAAGACCATGGAAATTACAATGAGCAGTACTTC; CDR3: CASSQDHGNYNEQYF; size: .; V: TRBV4-2; D: .; J: TRBJ2-7
DNA: TGTGCCAGCAGCGAAAGGGGATTAGCGGGAGGATTTGAGCAGTACTTC; CDR3: CASSERGLAGGFEQYF; size: .; V: TRBV12-3/TRBV12-4; D: TRBD2; J: TRBJ2-7
DNA: TGCGCCAGCAGCCCCGGACAGGGCAACTACAAGCAGTACTTC; CDR3: CASSPGQGNYKQYF; size: .; V: TRBV5-1; D: TRBD1; J: TRBJ2-7
DNA: TGTGCCAGCAGCTTAGCTAGCGGGGGGCTGGATACGCAGTATTTT; CDR3: CASSLASGGLDTQYF; size: .; V: TRBV7-2; D: TRBD2; J: TRBJ2-3
DNA: TGTGCCAGCAGTGGAGCGGGGGGAGAGACCCAGTACTTC; CDR3: CASSGAGGETQYF; size: .; V: TRBV6-1; D: TRBD2; J: TRBJ2-5